One and the same sample provided the 28 T cell receptor beta chains below, sequenced in a study of T-cell reconstitution after alpha-beta-depleted transplantation in children (dated by TCRdb to about 2016). Libraries were constructed by PCR. TCRdb records Illumina HiSeq 2500 as the sequencer. To normalize quantification of the TCRbeta repertoire, the TCR libraries were built with molecular barcoding that relied on unique molecular identifiers. The raw public data were reprocessed by TCRdb itself: fastp quality trimming at Q25, MiXCR clonotype calling, in-frame beta chains only. Records with the same CDR3 protein are collapsed into one entry carrying the most frequent genes and DNA. Recorded for this sample are around 200,000 distinct CDR3 sequences; under 8.5% of them occurred a single time. The ten largest make up 35% of the sample. The sample's treatment or condition, from its label and the paper: allogeneic hematopoietic cell transplantation with graft depleted of TCRalphabeta T cells and CD19 B cells.

This specimen consisted of PBMCs, mostly from graft donor cells, obtained 360 days after TCRalphabeta/CD19-depleted stem cell transplant. The receptors here all came from a male patient aged 2-15 years who had a stem cell transplant for acute myeloid leukemia, so the T cells may come from the graft donor.

This clonotype appeared many times. The genes are TRBV27 and TRBJ2-1; no definite D call. The CDR3 has 12 amino acids. V was cut by 5 bases and J by 12 bases, with 14 bases left in between. Per the germline V gene, CDR1 is MNHEY and CDR2 is SMNVEV (reference sequence). The CDR3 nucleotides are TGTGCCAGCAGTCCCCCCTTTGGCAGGCAGTTCTTC. Residues: CASSPPFGRQFF.

This clonotype was observed at least ten times. The chain joins TRBV3-1 to TRBJ1-5; 8 bases map to TRBD1. The V segment lost 6 bases and the J segment 5 bases; nucleotides outside the gene matches: 3. CDR1 is LGHDT, CDR2 YNNKEL, per germline (reference sequence). CDR3 length equals 13 residues. For the CDR3, the DNA is TGTGCCAGCAGTCGGACAGGGCATCAGCCCCAGCATTTT. It encodes CASSRTGHQPQHF.

This clonotype has at least ten counts. The J gene is TRBJ2-1, the V gene TRBV7-6; no firm D call. This CDR3 is 18 amino acids long. Trimming pared 3 bases from V and 0 bases from J, leaving 18 bases between. Germline CDR1 reads SGHVS; CDR2 reads FNYEAQ. CDR3: CASSLRTGGSSSYNEQFF. In DNA form, the CDR3 reads TGTGCCAGCAGCTTGCGAACTGGCGGATCAAGCTCCTACAATGAGCAGTTCTTC.

J is TRBJ1-2 and V is TRBV6-6; D is uncertain. The germline gives CDR1 MNHNY, CDR2 SVGAGI (reference sequence). CDR3 length: 13 amino acids. Trimming left V 2 bases short and J 9 bases short, with 13 bases between. CDR3 sequence reads: CASSYPTSTSYTF. In nucleotides, the CDR3 is TGTGCCAGCAGTTACCCGACAAGCACAAGCTACACCTTC.

The chain carries TRBV12-3 or TRBV12-4 and TRBJ2-5; TRBD1 agrees at 8 bases. The CDR3 loop spans 16 amino acids. V trimming: 4 bases; J trimming: 3 bases; junction bases outside the gene matches: 10. CDR3 amino acids: CASSWWAGGGEETQYF. The CDR3 DNA follows: TGTGCCAGCAGTTGGTGGGCAGGGGGCGGGGAAGAGACCCAGTACTTC.

There are a few counts of this clonotype. V and J are TRBV5-1 and TRBJ2-3, with D perhaps matching TRBD2 (5 bases). The CDR3 covers 13 residues. Germline V gene data show CDR1 as SGHRS and CDR2 as YFSETQ. V gave up 2 bases and J gave up 5 bases, with 9 bases separating them. As DNA, the CDR3 is TGCGCCAGCAGCTTCATACTAGGAGATACGCAGTATTTT. Translation gives CASSFILGDTQYF.

This clonotype was seen repeatedly, ten times or more. The rearrangement links TRBV28 to TRBJ2-2, with D hard to call. This CDR3 spans 14 amino acids. Germline values: CDR1 MDHEN, CDR2 SYDVKM. With 2 bases removed from V and 2 bases from J, the gap between germline ends came to 6 bases. Written as DNA, the CDR3 is TGTGCCAGCAGTTTACAAATAAACACCGGGGAGCTGTTTTTT. It encodes CASSLQINTGELFF.

The V gene is TRBV21-1, the J gene TRBJ2-5; the DNA was not used to check the table's D call, TRBD1. TRBV21-1 is labeled a pseudogene. The CDR3 sequence is 14 residues long. The CDR3 protein is CASSKGGEQETQYF. DNA of the CDR3: TGTGCCAGCAGCAAGGGCGGGGAACAAGAGACCCAGTACTTC.

V is TRBV7-2 and J is TRBJ2-3; a weak D match, TRBD1 (5 bases). There are 15 residues in the CDR3. CDR1 is SGHTA, CDR2 FQGNSA, per germline. V lost 5 bases and J 3 bases, leaving 15 bases between the germline ends. The CDR3 bases are TGTGCCAGCAGCCCTCTTTGGCAGGGAACAGATACGCAGTATTTT. Residues: CASSPLWQGTDTQYF. Full variable domain (missing parts from reference TRBV7-2 and TRBJ2-3): GAGVSQSPSNKVTEKGKDVELRCDPISGHTALYWYRQSLGQGLEFLIYFQGNSAPDKSGLPSDRFSAERTGGSVSTLTIQRTQQEDSAVYLCASSPLWQGTDTQYFGPGTRLTVL.

This clonotype appeared many times. CDR3 DNA: TGTGCCAGCAATGATGTAGGGGGCAACACCGGGGAGCTGTTTTTT. Protein sequence: CASNDVGGNTGELFF. This chain joins TRBV6-1 and TRBJ2-2; 7 nucleotides align to TRBD1. CDR1 and CDR2 from the germline V gene are MNHNS and SASEGT. With V trimmed by 7 bases and J by 2 bases, 7 bases remained unmatched. The CDR3 has 15 residues.

Ten or more counts support this clonotype. The gene calls are TRBV4-2 and TRBJ1-6, with unresolved D. The CDR3 has 15 amino acids. Germline-derived CDR1 and CDR2 are LGHNA and YNFKEQ. V was cut by 0 bases and J by 8 bases, with 11 bases left in between. The CDR3 reads CASSQDSDDYSPLHF. The CDR3 DNA sequence: TGTGCCAGCAGCCAAGATTCAGACGACTATTCACCCCTCCACTTT.

This clonotype showed up many times. The chain combines TRBV11-2 with TRBJ2-7; no definite D call. The CDR3 runs 15 residues. Trimming shortened V by 1 base and J by 1 base, and 11 bases separated the two germline ends. Germline V gene sequence: CDR1 SGHAT, CDR2 FQNNGV. The CDR3 reads CASSLAARASYEQYF. DNA for the CDR3: TGTGCCAGCAGCTTAGCGGCAAGGGCATCCTACGAGCAGTACTTC.

The gene calls are TRBV9 and TRBJ2-5, with D perhaps matching TRBD1 (5 bases). The CDR3 extends over 15 amino acids. Germline CDR1 and CDR2: SGDLS and YYNGEE. Trimming shortened V by 1 base and J by 2 bases, and 12 bases separated the two germline ends. CDR3 sequence reads: CASSVSPGLQETQYF. For the CDR3, the DNA is TGTGCCAGCAGCGTATCTCCAGGGTTACAAGAGACCCAGTACTTC.

This clonotype was detected only a few times. V is TRBV12-3 or TRBV12-4 and J is TRBJ1-5, with 9 bases lining up with TRBD1. V was clipped by 5 bases and J by 7 bases; unmatched bases: 9. The CDR3 sequence is 15 residues long. The CDR3 sequence: CASSALTGGSQPQHF. The DNA of the CDR3 is TGTGCCAGCAGTGCCCTGACAGGGGGGAGCCAGCCCCAGCATTTT.

By share of the sample, this clonotype is medium-sized. This chain connects TRBV12-3 or TRBV12-4 to TRBJ2-5, with D possibly TRBD2 on 5 matching bases. Trimming stripped 5 bases from V and 5 bases from J, with 21 bases between. There are 16 residues in the CDR3. CDR3 bases: TGTGCCAGCAGTCCACTGGCGGCCCTTTGGGAGGAGACCCAGTACTTC. Translation: CASSPLAALWEETQYF.

This chain links TRBV7-9 with TRBJ2-1, with a weak D call TRBD1 (6 bases). The germline V gene encodes CDR1 SEHNR and CDR2 FQNEAQ (reference sequence). The CDR3 spans 15 residues. The V gene lost 7 bases and the J gene lost 5 bases, with 18 bases spanning the gap. CDR3 DNA sequence: TGTGCCAGCATCCTTGCAGGGGTGGTGAACAATGAGCAGTTCTTC. Translation gives CASILAGVVNNEQFF.

This rearrangement joins TRBV5-1 to TRBJ2-2; 8 bases fit TRBD2. The CDR3 runs 15 residues. Germline V gene lookup returns CDR1 SGHRS and CDR2 YFSETQ. The V gene end was trimmed by 4 bases and the J gene end by 3 bases; junction bases not matched to a gene: 5. CDR3 in DNA: TGCGCCAGCAGCCAGCGGGAGCTGCACACCGGGGAGCTGTTTTTT. It specifies CASSQRELHTGELFF.

This clonotype was seen at least ten times. The rearrangement links TRBV25-1 to TRBJ2-3; 10 bases fit TRBD2. V dropped 1 base and J dropped 9; count of bases not matched to a gene: 13. The V gene's germline CDR1 is MGHDK and CDR2 SYGVNS. The CDR3 is 17 amino acids. The CDR3 is CASSEWRLAGAQSTQYF. CDR3 bases: TGTGCCAGCAGTGAATGGCGTCTAGCGGGAGCCCAATCGACGCAGTATTTT.

This clonotype was picked up a small number of times. This rearrangement joins TRBV6-5 to TRBJ2-5, with 14 bases lining up with TRBD2. CDR1 and CDR2 from the germline V gene are MNHEY and SVGAGI. Trimming at V came to 5 bases and at J to 9 bases, leaving 17 bases not matched to a gene. CDR3 size: 18 residues. Here the CDR3 reads CASSTLGTSGGLSWAQYF. Here the CDR3 DNA reads TGTGCCAGCAGTACTCTTGGGACTAGCGGGGGCCTAAGTTGGGCCCAGTACTTC.

This clonotype was seen at least ten times. The rearrangement uses TRBV20-1 and TRBJ2-2, with TRBD1 identical over 7 bases. CDR3 length: 16 residues. Germline CDR1 and CDR2: DFQATT and SNEGSKA (reference sequence). The trim removed 0 bases at V and 1 base at J, leaving 5 bases unmatched. This CDR3 reads CSARDGRQGNTGELFF. The CDR3 nucleotides read TGCAGTGCTAGAGATGGGCGACAGGGGAACACCGGGGAGCTGTTTTTT.

This clonotype was observed many times. The gene calls are TRBV7-3 and TRBJ2-3; 11 nucleotides line up with TRBD2. The V segment lost 4 bases and the J segment 4 bases; nucleotides outside the gene matches: 4. CDR3 length: 15 amino acids. The germline V gene encodes CDR1 SGHTA and CDR2 FQGTGA. The CDR3 bases are TGTGCCAGCAGCTATAGCGGGAGGGTCCCAGATACGCAGTATTTT. Its translation is CASSYSGRVPDTQYF.

The V gene is TRBV29-1, the J gene TRBJ1-1, with 7 bases lining up with TRBD1. Germline lookup yields CDR1 SQVTM and CDR2 ANQGSEA. The CDR3 loop spans 14 amino acids. Trimming at V came to 2 bases and at J to 4 bases, leaving 7 bases not matched to a gene. The CDR3 bases are TGCAGCGTTGAATTGAAGGGGGCCGTCACTGAAGCTTTCTTT. This codes for CSVELKGAVTEAFF.

In its sample, this clonotype was seen many times. The rearrangement joins TRBV7-2 to TRBJ1-1; D is uncertain. V lost 2 bases and J 3 bases, leaving 10 bases between the germline ends. This CDR3 is built from 14 residues. The germline gives CDR1 SGHTA, CDR2 FQGNSA. The CDR3: CASSLNVRHTEAFF. The CDR3 DNA follows: TGTGCCAGCAGCTTAAACGTAAGGCACACTGAAGCTTTCTTT.

The chain employs TRBV11-2 and TRBJ2-4; 16 bases line up with TRBD2. Unmatched junction bases numbered 4, after V lost 5 bases and J lost 0 bases. Germline-derived CDR1 and CDR2 are SGHAT and FQNNGV. The CDR3 totals 18 residues. For the CDR3, the DNA is TGTGCCAGCAGCCGGGGACTAGCGGGAGGGATAGCCAAAAACATTCAGTACTTC. It specifies CASSRGLAGGIAKNIQYF.

V gene TRBV5-1 combines with J gene TRBJ1-1, with 9 bases matching TRBD1. Germline V CDR1 and CDR2: SGHRS, YFSETQ. V gave up 3 bases and J gave up 4 bases; unmatched junction bases: 7. There are 15 residues in the CDR3. The CDR3 DNA reads as TGCGCCAGCAGCTACAGGGGGCGGTGGGGCACTGAAGCTTTCTTT. Its translation is CASSYRGRWGTEAFF.

The sample holds a few counts of this clonotype. The V and J genes are TRBV7-8 and TRBJ2-7; 7 bases agree with TRBD1. The CDR3 totals 14 residues. The germline V gene encodes CDR1 SGHVS and CDR2 FQNEAQ. V shed 4 bases and J 3 bases; nucleotides not matched to a gene: 6. DNA of the CDR3: TGTGCCAGCAGCTCCGGACAGGCATTCTACGAGCAGTACGTC. Its protein is CASSSGQAFYEQYV.

The V and J genes are TRBV6-2 or TRBV6-3 and TRBJ2-1, with 7 bases fitting TRBD2. The germline V gene has CDR1 MNHEY and CDR2 SVGEGT. Trimming took 2 bases from V and 0 from J; bases not matched to a gene: 16. This CDR3 comprises 20 residues. The CDR3 coding sequence is TGTGCCAGCAGTTACGGGGCTTTTGGCGGGAGTAAAGGCTCCTACAATGAGCAGTTCTTC. This gives the protein CASSYGAFGGSKGSYNEQFF.

The chain combines TRBV3-1 with TRBJ2-5; D is undetermined. This CDR3 region has 14 residues. V lost 0 bases, J lost 1 base, and 6 bases lay in between. Germline lookup yields CDR1 LGHDT and CDR2 YNNKEL (reference sequence). This chain's CDR3 is CASSQEVVQETQYF. In nucleotides, the CDR3 is TGTGCCAGCAGCCAAGAGGTAGTCCAAGAGACCCAGTACTTC.